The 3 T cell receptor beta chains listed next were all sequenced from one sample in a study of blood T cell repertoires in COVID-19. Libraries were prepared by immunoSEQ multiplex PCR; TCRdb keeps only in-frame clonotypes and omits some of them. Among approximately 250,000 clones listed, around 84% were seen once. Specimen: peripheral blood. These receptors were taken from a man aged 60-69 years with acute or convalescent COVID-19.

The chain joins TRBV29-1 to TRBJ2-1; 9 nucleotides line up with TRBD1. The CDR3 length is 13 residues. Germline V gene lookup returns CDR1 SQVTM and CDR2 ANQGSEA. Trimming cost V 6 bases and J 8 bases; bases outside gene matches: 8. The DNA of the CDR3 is TGCAGCGTGGGGACAGGGTGGGCGGATGAGCAGTTCTTC. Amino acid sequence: CSVGTGWADEQFF.

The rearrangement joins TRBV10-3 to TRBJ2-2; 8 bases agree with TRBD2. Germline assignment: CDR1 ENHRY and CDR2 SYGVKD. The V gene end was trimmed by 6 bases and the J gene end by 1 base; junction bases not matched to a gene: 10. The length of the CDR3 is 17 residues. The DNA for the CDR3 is TGTGCCATCAGGACTACTGCGGGAGGTGAGAACACCGGGGAGCTGTTTTTT. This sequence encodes CAIRTTAGGENTGELFF.

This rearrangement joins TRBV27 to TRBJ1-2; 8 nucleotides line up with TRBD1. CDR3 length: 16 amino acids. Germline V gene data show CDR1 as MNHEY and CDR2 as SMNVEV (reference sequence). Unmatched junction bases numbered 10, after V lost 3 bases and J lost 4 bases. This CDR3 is CASSFRLTGDLYGYTF. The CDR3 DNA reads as TGTGCCAGCAGTTTTAGGTTGACAGGGGATCTCTATGGCTACACCTTC.